A selection of T cell receptor beta chains follows, all from one sample in a study of shared T cell receptors in the human thymus. Here immunoSEQ multiplex PCR was the method, and the copy in TCRdb shows in-frame clones only, minus some. The sample holds around 340,000 clones, over 90% seen once. The material sequenced was thymocytes. The receptors come from a human donor. Both conserved end residues are part of each CDR3. A D gene is named only where the DNA matches it firmly. Only part of the rows carry a size: once, few, many, or a class if the clone is expanded.

j_call v_call d_call clone_size cdr3_nt cdr3_aa
TRBJ1-2 TRBV27 . once TGTGCCAGCAGTATGTCGGCAGGTGATGGCTACACCTTC CASSMSAGDGYTF
TRBJ2-7 TRBV5-1 . . TGCGCCAGCAGCCCGCGGGGCTACGAGCAGTACTTC CASSPRGYEQYF
TRBJ2-3 TRBV4-2 . . TGTGCCAGCAGCCAACCGAGGGGCGGTTACACAGATACGCAGTATTTT CASSQPRGGYTDTQYF
TRBJ2-1 TRBV30 TRBD2 . TGTGCCTGGAGGGCCGGGATGATTAAGCGGGAGACCTACAATGAGCAGTTCTTC CAWRAGMIKRETYNEQFF
TRBJ2-1 TRBV27 TRBD1 . TGTGCCAGCAGTTCCCGACAGGGGGCGTACAATGAGCAGTTCTTC CASSSRQGAYNEQFF
TRBJ2-7 TRBV9 TRBD1 few TGTGCCAGCAGCCCCCGGACAGGGAACGTCACCTACGAGCAGTACTTC CASSPRTGNVTYEQYF
TRBJ2-5 TRBV10-3 . . TGTGCCATCAGGAGAGGAAGTAGGGCGGAGACCCAGTACTTC CAIRRGSRAETQYF
TRBJ1-5 TRBV7-8 TRBD1 . TGTGCCAGCACCGCGGACAGGGGGGTGCAGCCCCAGCATTTT CASTADRGVQPQHF
TRBJ2-3 TRBV28 TRBD2 . TGTGCCACCGACCCGACTAGCGGCACAGATACGCAGTATTTT CATDPTSGTDTQYF
TRBJ1-2 TRBV25-1 TRBD1 . TGTGCCAGCAGGGGACAGGGACCACCTACTAGTTTTTATGGCTACACCTTC CASRGQGPPTSFYGYTF
TRBJ2-7 TRBV9 . . TGTGCCAGCAGCGGCACAGGGCCGAGGGGCTCCTACGAGCAGTACTTC CASSGTGPRGSYEQYF
TRBJ2-7 TRBV27 . . TGTGCCAGCAGTCCGTGGGACACCAGCTCCTACGAGCAGTACTTC CASSPWDTSSYEQYF
TRBJ1-2 TRBV28 TRBD1 . TGTGCCAGCAGTCGAATCGGGACAGGGGATGGTTGGGGCTACACCTTC CASSRIGTGDGWGYTF
TRBJ2-5 TRBV4-2 TRBD1 once TGTGCCAGCAGCACCCGACAGGGGGGGGAGGAGACCCAGTACTTC CASSTRQGGEETQYF
TRBJ2-3 TRBV6-4 TRBD2 . TGTGCCAGCAGTGAATGGTCCAGCGGGAGCCCGAGCACAGATACGCAGTATTTT CASSEWSSGSPSTDTQYF
TRBJ2-7 TRBV29-1 . . TGCAGCGTAGGGGACTCCAACTACGAGCAGTACTTC CSVGDSNYEQYF
TRBJ2-1 TRBV5-1 TRBD2 . TGCGCCAGCAGCAAGACTAGCGGGGTCCCGGGAGAGCAGTTCTTC CASSKTSGVPGEQFF
TRBJ2-5 TRBV7-9 TRBD1 . TGTGCCAGCACCTTTGACGGACAGGGCGGTGAGACCCAGTACTTC CASTFDGQGGETQYF
TRBJ2-2 TRBV7-2 TRBD2 . TGTGCCAGCAGCTTAGCGACTAGCCGCACGAACACCGGGGAGCTGTTTTTT CASSLATSRTNTGELFF
TRBJ2-1 TRBV9 . . TGTGCCAGCAGCGTAGGTTGGCGGGTAACCTACAATGAGCAGTTCTTC CASSVGWRVTYNEQFF
TRBJ1-2 TRBV30 . few TGTGCCGGCCGGACAGAGGAAATTGGTGGCTACACCTTC CAGRTEEIGGYTF
TRBJ2-3 TRBV28 . . TGTGCCAGCAGCGGGGGGCACACAGATACGCAGTATTTT CASSGGHTDTQYF
TRBJ2-1 TRBV19 . . TGTGCCAGTAGTATAGGAGACCGGGAGAGGTTCTACAATGAGCAGTTCTTC CASSIGDRERFYNEQFF
TRBJ2-6 TRBV12-5 . few TGTGCTAGTGGTTTGCTAACATTCTCTGGGGCCAACGTCCTGACTTTC CASGLLTFSGANVLTF
TRBJ2-7 TRBV29-1 . . TGCAGCGTTGGACCGGGTTACAGCGAGCAGTACTTC CSVGPGYSEQYF
TRBJ2-7 TRBV4-2 TRBD2 . TGTGCCAGCAGCCGATCTAGCGGGAGGAGCTCCTACGAGCAGTACTTC CASSRSSGRSSYEQYF
TRBJ2-5 TRBV28 . . TGTGCCAGCAGTTTCCTAGGGTCTCTTTTCCAAGAGACCCAGTACTTC CASSFLGSLFQETQYF
TRBJ2-1 TRBV7-9 . . TGTGCCAGCAGCTTTAACAGGCCGTCCTACAATGAGCAGTTCTTC CASSFNRPSYNEQFF
TRBJ2-7 TRBV2 . . TGTGCCAGCAGTGTTACAGGGGGGGGCGGCTACGAGCAGTACTTC CASSVTGGGGYEQYF
TRBJ2-1 TRBV11-2 TRBD2 . TGTGCCAGCAGCCCCCTTGGAGCGGGAGTGGTTGAGCAGTTCTTC CASSPLGAGVVEQFF
TRBJ2-1 TRBV29-1 . . TGCAGCGTTGCGGAGCATGAGCAGTTCTTC CSVAEHEQFF
TRBJ1-5 TRBV28 . . TGTGCCAGCAGTTTGGGGCTACATAATCAGCCCCAGCATTTT CASSLGLHNQPQHF
TRBJ1-1 TRBV6-1 . . TGTGCCAGCAGTGAATATGGGGGGAAGAACACTGAAGCTTTCTTT CASSEYGGKNTEAFF
TRBJ2-7 TRBV5-4 TRBD2 . TGTGCCAGCAGCTTGGAGCTGCAGCGGGAGCCCGCGCAGTACTTC CASSLELQREPAQYF
TRBJ2-7 TRBV7-7 . . TGTGCCGGGCCAAGCGGAACCGACTCCTACGAGCAGTACTTC CAGPSGTDSYEQYF
TRBJ2-5 TRBV9 . . TGTGCCAGCAGCGTAAGCTCGGTAGACCAAGAGACCCAGTACTTC CASSVSSVDQETQYF
TRBJ1-1 TRBV27 TRBD1 . TGTGCCAGCAGTCCCCCAGGGGGCGCGGTGGAGAACACTGAAGCTTTCTTT CASSPPGGAVENTEAFF
TRBJ1-2 TRBV19 TRBD1 . TGTGCCAGTAGTATAGATTCGGGACAGGGGGTTAGTAACTATGGCTACACCTTC CASSIDSGQGVSNYGYTF
TRBJ2-5 TRBV4-1 . . TGCGCCAGCAGCCAAGATAAGCAAATGAGAACGGAAGAGACCCAGTACTTC CASSQDKQMRTEETQYF
TRBJ2-7 TRBV15 . . TGTGCCACCAGCAGGGGATTGGCCCACGAGCAGTACTTC CATSRGLAHEQYF
TRBJ1-1 TRBV7-3 TRBD1 . TGTGCCAGCAGCCTCCCAGGGGGGAACACTGAAGCTTTCTTT CASSLPGGNTEAFF
TRBJ1-6 TRBV27 . . TGTGCCAGCAGTCTAAAGGGACAAATTTATAATTCACCCCTCCACTTT CASSLKGQIYNSPLHF
TRBJ2-3 TRBV5-1 . . TGCGCCAGCAGCTTGTGTTGGGACAACACAGATACGCAGTATTTT CASSLCWDNTDTQYF
TRBJ2-2 TRBV10-3 TRBD1 once TGTGCCATCAGGGCCGGGACAGGGGGCGCCGGGGAGCTGTTTTTT CAIRAGTGGAGELFF
TRBJ2-3 TRBV27 TRBD2 . TGTGCCAGCAGTTTAGGCGGGAGGGCATCAGATACGCAGTATTTT CASSLGGRASDTQYF
TRBJ1-5 TRBV7-9 . . TGTGCCAGCAGCTTGGGTCAGGGGATCAATCAGCCCCAGCATTTT CASSLGQGINQPQHF
TRBJ2-7 TRBV27 . . TGTGCCAGCAGTTTTTCCTCGGACAGTTCCTACGAGCAGTACTTC CASSFSSDSSYEQYF
TRBJ2-1 TRBV19 TRBD2 . TGTGCCAGTAGTCCGGGGGGACTAGCGGGAGGACCCTCCTACAATGAGCAGTTCTTC CASSPGGLAGGPSYNEQFF
TRBJ2-5 TRBV5-1 TRBD2 . TGCGCCAGCAGCTTGTTACCCCTCGGGACTAGCGGGAGGTCGGAGACCCAGTACTTC CASSLLPLGTSGRSETQYF
TRBJ2-1 TRBV4-2 TRBD2 . TGTGCCAGCAGCGGACTAGCGGGAGGGCCCCGACTTGATGAGCAGTTCTTC CASSGLAGGPRLDEQFF
TRBJ2-1 TRBV28 TRBD2 once TGTGCCAGCAGTCTAAAGGGACTAGCGGGAGGGCCATACTCCTACAATGAGCAGTTCTTC CASSLKGLAGGPYSYNEQFF
TRBJ1-1 TRBV27 TRBD1 once TGTGCCAGCAGTTTATCGAGGAAGTGGGGGACAGAGAACACTGAAGCTTTCTTT CASSLSRKWGTENTEAFF
TRBJ2-7 TRBV7-2 TRBD2 . TGTGCCAGCAGCTTCCTTAGCGGGGATTCCTACGAGCAGTACTTC CASSFLSGDSYEQYF
TRBJ2-1 TRBV30 TRBD2 . TGTGCCTGGAGTGGACTAGCCCTACCCACCACTGAGCAGTTCTTC CAWSGLALPTTEQFF
TRBJ2-5 TRBV6-1 . . TGTGCCAGCAGTGAGGCTTCTGGGCCCCTGTTCGAGGGGGGGAAAGAGACCCAGTACTTC CASSEASGPLFEGGKETQYF
TRBJ2-7 TRBV12-5 . . TGTGCTAGTGGTCCCGGGCCCTACGAGCAGTACTTC CASGPGPYEQYF
TRBJ2-1 TRBV29-1 . . TGCAGCGTGGATTCAAATGAGCAGTTCTTC CSVDSNEQFF
TRBJ2-1 TRBV27 . . TGTGCCAGCAGTTTAACCCTGGCGTGGAGGGGGGTTTACAATGAGCAGTTCTTC CASSLTLAWRGVYNEQFF
TRBJ1-1 TRBV4-3 . . TGCGCCAGCAGCCCCGGCGGCCAAGGGGGGTTAACTGAAGCTTTCTTT CASSPGGQGGLTEAFF